This TCR beta chain was obtained from a study of control samples from healthy donors and cancer patients. V shed 3 bases and J shed 8 bases, with 12 bases lying between them. Germline V gene data show CDR1 as SGHNT and CDR2 as YYREEE (reference sequence). CDR3 length equals 13 residues. This clone was detected only once. Using immunoSEQ multiplex PCR, the repertoire was profiled, and TCRdb retains in-frame clones only, with some absent. The sample consists of fewer than 120,000 clones, roughly 90% of them appearing once. The chain has TRBV5-4 and TRBJ2-1, with D maybe TRBD2 (6 bases). This TCR was sampled from a woman between 55 and 75 years old with lung cancer. The specimen sequenced was PBMCs. The CDR3 bases are TGTGCCAGCAGCTCGGCCCGGGACTATGAGCAGTTCTTC. Translated, it gives CASSSARDYEQFF.